The present T cell receptor beta chain was sequenced within a study of beta chain features in type 1 diabetes. Germline-derived CDR1 and CDR2 are LNHNV and YYDKDF (reference sequence). This CDR3 is 12 amino acids long. The V and J ends lost 6 bases and 5 bases, in that order; junction bases with no gene match: 1. Based on CD45RO/CCR7/CD25/CD127/CD95/CD27, CD4+ regulatory, stem cell-like memory, naive and central memory cells were sorted. This clone was seen a few times. Its antigen remains unidentified. Study results and limitations: A greater similarity of naive, central memory and Treg TCRB repertoires was seen among patients than among healthy donors. TCRB CDR3s from Type 1 diabetes patients were moderately but significantly shorter in all four CD4+ subsets. A pattern of fewer insertions and more deletions at VDJ junctions was seen in type 1 diabetes patients. PCR might pick shorter templates more often, in the same way for patients and controls.

Sequenced material consisted of expressed TCRB transcripts (all of the isolated RNA was reverse transcribed). Sequencing used immunoSEQ multiplex PCR; TCRdb keeps in-frame clones, though not all of them. The sample yields around 260,000 clones, 24% seen once. The chain combines TRBV15 with TRBJ2-7; 10 bases fit TRBD1. Sequencing was carried out using naive CD4+ T cells from blood. This receptor was taken from a woman in her thirties with type 1 diabetes. The CDR3 protein is CATRGTGDEQYF. The CDR3, as DNA: TGTGCCACCAGGGGGACAGGGGACGAGCAGTACTTC.